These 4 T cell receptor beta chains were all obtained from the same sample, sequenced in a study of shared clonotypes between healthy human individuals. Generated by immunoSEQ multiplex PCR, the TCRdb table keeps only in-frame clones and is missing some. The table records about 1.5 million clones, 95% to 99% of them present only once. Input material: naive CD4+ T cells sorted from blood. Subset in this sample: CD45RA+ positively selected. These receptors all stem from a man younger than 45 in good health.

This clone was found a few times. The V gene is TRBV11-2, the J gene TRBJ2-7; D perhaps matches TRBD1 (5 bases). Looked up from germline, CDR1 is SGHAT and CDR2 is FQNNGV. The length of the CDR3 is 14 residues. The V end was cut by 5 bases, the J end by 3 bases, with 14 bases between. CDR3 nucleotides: TGTGCCAGCAGCCCCAGGATCCAGGGCTACGAGCAGTACTTC. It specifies CASSPRIQGYEQYF. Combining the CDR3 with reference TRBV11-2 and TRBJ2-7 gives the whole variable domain EAGVAQSPRYKIIEKRQSVAFWCNPISGHATLYWYQQILGQGPKLLIQFQNNGVVDDSQLPKDRFSAERLKGVDSTLKIQPAKLEDSAVYLCASSPRIQGYEQYFGPGTRLTVT.

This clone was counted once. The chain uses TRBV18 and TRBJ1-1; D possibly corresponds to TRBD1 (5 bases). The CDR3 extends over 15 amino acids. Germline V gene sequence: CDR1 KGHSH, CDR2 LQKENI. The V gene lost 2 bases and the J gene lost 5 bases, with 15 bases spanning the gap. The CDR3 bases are TGTGCCAGCTCACCATTTTCGGGGGGAACGACTGAAGCTTTCTTT. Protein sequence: CASSPFSGGTTEAFF.

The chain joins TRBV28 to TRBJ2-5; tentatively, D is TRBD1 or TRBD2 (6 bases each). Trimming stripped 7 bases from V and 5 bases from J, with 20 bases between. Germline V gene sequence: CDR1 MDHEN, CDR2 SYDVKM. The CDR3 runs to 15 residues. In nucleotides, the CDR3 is TGTGCCAGCACCAACCTACAGGGTGGGGGGGAGACCCAGTACTTC. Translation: CASTNLQGGGETQYF.

This CDR3 reads CASSRNLITETDTQYF. The CDR3 region has the DNA TGTGCCAGCAGTCGCAATCTCATAACGGAAACAGATACGCAGTATTTT. V usage is TRBV28 and J usage is TRBJ2-3; D is undetermined. The CDR3 extends over 16 amino acids. The V gene lost 5 bases and the J gene lost 3 bases, with 18 bases spanning the gap. CDR1 is MDHEN, CDR2 SYDVKM, per germline.